One and the same sample provided the 16 T cell receptor beta chains below, sequenced in a study of shared clonotypes between healthy human individuals. Only in-frame clones appear in the TCRdb table, and some are missing; sequencing was by immunoSEQ multiplex PCR. Of roughly 500,000 clones listed, about 96% are singletons. Material for sequencing was naive CD4+ T cells sorted from blood. Sample subset: CD45RA+ positively selected. The receptors come from a woman in her thirties in good health.

The rearrangement links TRBV7-2 to TRBJ1-1; D is ambiguous. CDR1 and CDR2 from the germline V gene are SGHTA and FQGNSA. Trimming removed 3 bases at V and 1 base at J, with 9 bases between. This CDR3 has 14 residues. DNA of the CDR3: TGTGCCAGCAGCTTGATAGTGTCGAACACTGAAGCTTTCTTT. This codes for CASSLIVSNTEAFF. Combining the CDR3 with reference TRBV7-2 and TRBJ1-1 gives the whole variable domain GAGVSQSPSNKVTEKGKDVELRCDPISGHTALYWYRQSLGQGLEFLIYFQGNSAPDKSGLPSDRFSAERTGGSVSTLTIQRTQQEDSAVYLCASSLIVSNTEAFFGQGTRLTVV.

The chain is built from TRBV19 and TRBJ1-1, with 7 bases matching TRBD1. Per the germline V gene, CDR1 is LNHDA and CDR2 is SQIVND (reference sequence). The V gene end was trimmed by 4 bases and the J gene end by 0 bases; junction bases not matched to a gene: 5. The CDR3 totals 15 residues. In nucleotides, the CDR3 is TGTGCCAGTAGTACGGGACAGATCATGAACACTGAAGCTTTCTTT. Translated: CASSTGQIMNTEAFF.

This clone appeared a single time. This chain uses TRBV6-5 with TRBJ2-7, with D perhaps TRBD1 (5 bases). V was trimmed by 0 bases and J by 0 bases, leaving 12 bases between them. From germline, CDR1 is MNHEY and CDR2 SVGAGI. The CDR3 is made up of 16 amino acids. The CDR3 protein is CASSYSIGVPSYEQYF. CDR3 nucleotides: TGTGCCAGCAGTTACTCGATAGGGGTTCCCTCCTACGAGCAGTACTTC.

The chain couples TRBV28 to TRBJ2-7; D gene unclear. The V and J ends lost 0 bases and 5 bases respectively, with 14 bases between them. There are 15 residues in the CDR3. Germline CDR1 reads MDHEN; CDR2 reads SYDVKM. The CDR3 sequence is CASSLWTNKVDEQYF. As DNA, the CDR3 is TGTGCCAGCAGTTTATGGACAAACAAAGTCGACGAGCAGTACTTC.

This chain connects TRBV14 to TRBJ1-1; 7 nucleotides agree with TRBD1. Per germline, CDR1 SGHDN and CDR2 FVKESK. V was clipped by 3 bases and J by 5 bases; unmatched bases: 3. The CDR3 runs 13 residues. The CDR3 loop reads CASSHRGNTEAFF. The CDR3 DNA sequence: TGTGCCAGCAGCCACAGGGGGAATACTGAAGCTTTCTTT.

The V call is TRBV5-1, the J call TRBJ1-3; no reliable D call. The CDR3 consists of 14 residues. V was trimmed by 0 bases and J by 0 bases, leaving 4 bases between them. The V gene's germline CDR1 is SGHRS and CDR2 YFSETQ. CDR3 residues: CASSLDDSGNTIYF. As DNA, the CDR3 is TGCGCCAGCAGCTTGGATGACTCTGGAAACACCATATATTTT.

This rearrangement joins TRBV7-8 to TRBJ2-4; 12 bases map to TRBD2. CDR1 and CDR2 from the germline V gene are SGHVS and FQNEAQ. The CDR3 loop spans 19 amino acids. J gave up 2 bases and V 1 base, and 9 bases lay outside the gene matches. The CDR3 protein is CASSLGGGLAGSTKNIQYF. Written as DNA, the CDR3 is TGTGCCAGCAGCTTAGGGGGAGGACTAGCGGGAAGTACCAAAAACATTCAGTACTTC.

V gene TRBV21-1 combines with J gene TRBJ1-3. TRBV21-1 is designated a pseudogene. This CDR3 comprises 20 residues. CDR3 residues: CASSKGGQEPNPNSGNTIYF. The CDR3 DNA is TGTGCCAGCAGCAAAGGAGGGCAGGAGCCTAACCCGAACTCTGGAAACACCATATATTTT.

The rearrangement links TRBV11-2 to TRBJ2-1; no firm D call. Trimming left V 5 bases short and J 0 bases short, with 14 bases between. The germline gives CDR1 SGHAT, CDR2 FQNNGV. The CDR3 runs 16 residues. The CDR3 DNA reads as TGTGCCAGCAGCCCGACGGACGGCAGCTCCTACAATGAGCAGTTCTTC. It yields the protein CASSPTDGSSYNEQFF.

The chain has TRBV30 and TRBJ1-1; tentative D call: TRBD1 (6 bases). The V gene lost 6 bases and the J gene lost 2 bases, with 10 bases spanning the gap. CDR3 length: 12 amino acids. Germline CDR1 is GTSNPN and CDR2 is SVGIG (reference sequence). CDR3 DNA sequence: TGTGCCTGTCAGGGGCTCAACACTGAAGCTTTCTTT. Translation gives CACQGLNTEAFF.

The chain recombines TRBV4-1 with TRBJ2-3; D might be TRBD1 (6 bases). With 6 bases removed from V and 1 base from J, the gap between germline ends came to 11 bases. The CDR3 length is 14 residues. CDR1 is MGHRA, CDR2 YSYEKL, per germline. CDR3 sequence: CASRLRTGTDTQYF. For the CDR3, the DNA is TGCGCCAGCAGACTCCGGACAGGCACAGATACGCAGTATTTT.

This chain joins TRBV19 and TRBJ1-1; tentatively, D is TRBD1 (5 bases). This CDR3 contains 15 residues. Germline V CDR1 and CDR2: LNHDA, SQIVND (reference sequence). The ends were cut back, 7 bases at V and 3 bases at J, with 18 bases in the middle. The CDR3 sequence: CASTPRAGRDTEAFF. Here the CDR3 DNA reads TGTGCCAGTACCCCCAGGGCAGGGAGGGACACTGAAGCTTTCTTT.

The rearrangement links TRBV28 to TRBJ2-3; perhaps TRBD2 as D (5 bases). In germline, CDR1 is MDHEN, CDR2 SYDVKM. The CDR3 consists of 18 residues. Trimming pared 0 bases from V and 0 bases from J, leaving 16 bases between. The CDR3 DNA reads TGTGCCAGCAGTTTATGGCAGTGGGAGCCACTTAGCACAGATACGCAGTATTTT. Translation: CASSLWQWEPLSTDTQYF.

The chain carries TRBV7-9 and TRBJ1-1; 9 bases line up with TRBD1. The germline V gene encodes CDR1 SEHNR and CDR2 FQNEAQ (reference sequence). V lost 7 bases and J lost 2; bases outside the gene matches: 5. The CDR3 extends over 14 amino acids. CDR3 sequence reads: CASIRTGDNTEAFF. In DNA form, the CDR3 reads TGTGCCAGCATCCGGACAGGGGATAACACTGAAGCTTTCTTT.

The chain uses TRBV10-3 and TRBJ2-7; no definite D call. The germline V and J ends were trimmed by 5 bases and 3 bases, with 14 bases remaining between them. Germline CDR1 is ENHRY and CDR2 is SYGVKD. The CDR3 runs 14 residues. CDR3 sequence reads: CAISPQSDVYEQYF. In nucleotides, the CDR3 is TGTGCCATCAGTCCCCAGTCGGACGTCTACGAGCAGTACTTC.

The V call is TRBV6-4, the J call TRBJ1-2; no reliable D call. V was clipped by 5 bases and J by 4 bases, with 8 bases between them. CDR3 size: 12 residues. Germline V gene lookup returns CDR1 MRHNA and CDR2 SNTAGT. The CDR3 loop reads CASSYRRYGYTF. The CDR3 DNA sequence: TGTGCCAGCAGTTACCGTCGCTATGGCTACACCTTC.